This entry lists 23 T cell receptor beta chains sequenced from one sample in a study of blood T cell repertoires in COVID-19. Libraries were prepared by immunoSEQ multiplex PCR; TCRdb keeps only in-frame clonotypes and omits some of them. The sample holds roughly 30,000 clones, 85% seen once. Sample: peripheral blood. These receptors all come from a human donor with acute or convalescent COVID-19. The donor label of this sample is uncertain.

This clone was detected once. The chain couples TRBV6-5 to TRBJ1-1, with 9 positions matching TRBD1. Per the germline V gene, CDR1 is MNHEY and CDR2 is SVGAGI. The CDR3 runs to 15 residues. V trimming: 6 bases; J trimming: 11 bases; junction bases outside the gene matches: 16. The CDR3 nucleotides read TGTGCCAGCAGCCGCAGGATGGGACAGGGTTTTTCGGCTTTCTTT. It translates to CASSRRMGQGFSAFF.

Of note for this clone: Other nucleotide sequences in the sample specify the same CDR3. The rearrangement links TRBV6-2 or TRBV6-3 to TRBJ1-5; TRBD1 agrees at 8 bases. Germline-derived CDR1 and CDR2 are MNHEY and SVGEGT. With V trimmed by 2 bases and J by 6 bases, 3 bases remained unmatched. This CDR3 comprises 14 residues. The CDR3 DNA reads TGTGCCAGCAGTTACACAGGGGGTGGTCAGCCCCAGCATTTT. Protein sequence: CASSYTGGGQPQHF.

J is TRBJ2-2 and V is TRBV24-1, with 9 nucleotides matching TRBD2. This CDR3 is 16 amino acids long. Germline CDR1 reads KGHDR; CDR2 reads SFDVKD. Trimming at V came to 3 bases and at J to 0 bases, leaving 1 base not matched to a gene. This CDR3 reads CATSDLAGSNTGELFF. CDR3 nucleotide sequence: TGTGCCACCAGTGATCTAGCGGGGTCGAACACCGGGGAGCTGTTTTTT.

This chain connects TRBV28 to TRBJ1-6; TRBD1 is a possible D gene (6 bases). V lost 8 bases and J 4 bases, leaving 15 bases between the germline ends. Germline V CDR1 and CDR2: MDHEN, SYDVKM. The CDR3 sequence is 15 residues long. DNA for the CDR3: TGTGCCAGCGTACCCGGGACATTGTATAATTCACCCCTCCACTTT. It codes for CASVPGTLYNSPLHF. Complete variable domain (other parts from reference TRBV28 and TRBJ1-6): DVKVTQSSRYLVKRTGEKVFLECVQDMDHENMFWYRQDPGLGLRLIYFSYDVKMKEKGDIPEGYSVSREKKERFSLILESASTNQTSMYLCASVPGTLYNSPLHFGNGTRLTVT.

A single count supports this clone. This chain connects TRBV19 to TRBJ1-4, with 7 bases fitting TRBD1. Germline V gene lookup returns CDR1 LNHDA and CDR2 SQIVND (reference sequence). The ends lost 3 bases at V and 0 bases at J; junction bases unmatched: 4. The CDR3 is made up of 16 amino acids. This CDR3 reads CASSMGQLATNEKLFF. Written as DNA, the CDR3 is TGTGCCAGTAGTATGGGACAGCTTGCAACTAATGAAAAACTGTTTTTT.

The chain joins TRBV7-3 to TRBJ2-1; 8 bases align to TRBD1. Unmatched junction bases numbered 4, after V lost 5 bases and J lost 10 bases. From germline, CDR1 is SGHTA and CDR2 FQGTGA. The CDR3 totals 12 residues. This CDR3 is CASSEDRGEQFF. The CDR3 DNA reads TGTGCCAGCAGCGAAGACAGGGGCGAGCAGTTCTTC.

In this sample, this clone turned up once. This chain joins TRBV5-1 and TRBJ2-1; possibly TRBD2 for D (6 bases). CDR3 length equals 14 residues. Deletions cut 1 base from V and 6 bases from J, with 11 bases between. CDR1 is SGHRS, CDR2 YFSETQ, per germline. The CDR3 nucleotides read TGCGCCAGCAGCTTGACAGCGGGCATCAATGAGCAGTTCTTC. Amino acids: CASSLTAGINEQFF. The full variable domain, with the rest looked up from reference TRBV5-1 and TRBJ2-1, is KAGVTQTPRYLIKTRGQQVTLSCSPISGHRSVSWYQQTPGQGLQFLFEYFSETQRNKGNFPGRFSGRQFSNSRSEMNVSTLELGDSALYLCASSLTAGINEQFFGPGTRLTVL.

The chain employs TRBV4-3 and TRBJ2-1; D is unclear. The CDR3 runs to 13 residues. Germline V gene sequence: CDR1 LGHNA, CDR2 YSLEER. Deletions cut 0 bases from V and 7 bases from J, with 7 bases between. The CDR3 DNA is TGCGCCAGCAGCCAAGACTGGGCGAATGAGCAGTTCTTC. This gives the protein CASSQDWANEQFF.

The chain recombines TRBV11-3 with TRBJ2-7, with D unresolved. CDR3 length: 16 amino acids. Trimming stripped 1 base from V and 5 bases from J, with 18 bases between. From germline, CDR1 is SGHNT and CDR2 YENEEA. The CDR3, as DNA: TGTGCCAGCAGCTTAGGGTCCTCTAGTCTAATCCACGAGCAGTACTTC. It encodes CASSLGSSSLIHEQYF.

V usage is TRBV5-4 and J usage is TRBJ1-1; 12 bases line up with TRBD1. The CDR3 consists of 15 residues. V lost 3 bases and J lost 4; bases outside the gene matches: 4. Germline CDR1 is SGHNT and CDR2 is YYREEE (reference sequence). CDR3 coding DNA: TGTGCCAGCAGCTGGGGGACAGGGGGCTCCACTGAAGCTTTCTTT. The encoded protein is CASSWGTGGSTEAFF. The complete variable domain, with remaining parts taken from reference TRBV5-4 and TRBJ1-1, reads ETGVTQSPTHLIKTRGQQVTLRCSSQSGHNTVSWYQQALGQGPQFIFQYYREEENGRGNFPPRFSGLQFPNYSSELNVNALELDDSALYLCASSWGTGGSTEAFFGQGTRLTVV.

This rearrangement joins TRBV5-1 to TRBJ1-1; D gene ambiguous. Trimming took 1 base from V and 5 from J, leaving 9 bases between them. The CDR3 runs to 13 residues. In germline, CDR1 is SGHRS, CDR2 YFSETQ. CDR3 nucleotide sequence: TGCGCCAGCAGCTTGCCGGGAGGGACTGAAGCTTTCTTT. The encoded protein is CASSLPGGTEAFF.

The rearrangement links TRBV4-1 to TRBJ2-7; 12 bases are a match to TRBD2. The junction had 14 bases not matched to a gene; V was cut back by 4 bases and J by 4 bases. The V gene's germline CDR1 is MGHRA and CDR2 YSYEKL. This CDR3 is 18 amino acids long. CDR3 DNA: TGCGCCAGCAGCCCCCTCGCGGGCCCTAGCGGGGGGGCGTACGAGCAGTACTTC. Residues: CASSPLAGPSGGAYEQYF.

V usage is TRBV27 and J usage is TRBJ2-3, with 12 bases fitting TRBD2. CDR3 length equals 18 residues. Germline CDR1 is MNHEY and CDR2 is SMNVEV (reference sequence). Germline trimming cut 6 bases from V and 5 bases from J; bases unmatched to any gene: 15. CDR3 nucleotides: TGTGCCAGCAGCTATTCGGCTAGCGGGGGGGCCAGGGGAGATACGCAGTATTTT. This sequence encodes CASSYSASGGARGDTQYF.

The V and J genes are TRBV19 and TRBJ2-5; 15 bases fit TRBD2. V was clipped by 6 bases and J by 0 bases; unmatched bases: 5. This CDR3 spans 17 amino acids. The germline V gene has CDR1 LNHDA and CDR2 SQIVND (reference sequence). CDR3 in amino acids: CASSRTSGGADQETQYF. CDR3 nucleotides: TGTGCCAGTAGCCGGACTAGCGGGGGGGCAGACCAAGAGACCCAGTACTTC.

The chain carries TRBV7-9 and TRBJ2-7; D possibly corresponds to TRBD2 (5 bases). The length of the CDR3 is 14 residues. The V and J ends lost 1 base and 7 bases respectively, with 14 bases between them. Germline loops: CDR1 SEHNR, CDR2 FQNEAQ (reference sequence). CDR3 bases: TGTGCCAGCAGCTTAGGGACGGCGGTAGCGGAGCAGTACTTC. Translation gives CASSLGTAVAEQYF.

The V and J genes are TRBV10-3 and TRBJ2-3; 12 bases agree with TRBD1. Germline CDR1 and CDR2: ENHRY and SYGVKD. Trimming cost V 0 bases and J 4 bases; bases outside gene matches: 2. The CDR3 contains 16 residues. CDR3 nucleotide sequence: TGTGCCATCAGTGAGTCGGGGACAGGGGGCTCAGATACGCAGTATTTT. As protein: CAISESGTGGSDTQYF.

The J gene is TRBJ1-5, the V gene TRBV5-5, with D possibly matching TRBD1 (5 bases). Trimming cost V 3 bases and J 6 bases, with 16 bases left between them. The germline V gene has CDR1 SGHKS and CDR2 YYEKEE (reference sequence). The CDR3 totals 15 residues. The CDR3 reads CASSSVGGVFQPQHF. CDR3 coding DNA: TGTGCCAGCAGCTCGGTTGGGGGGGTTTTTCAGCCCCAGCATTTT. The full variable domain, with the rest looked up from reference TRBV5-5 and TRBJ1-5, is DAGVTQSPTHLIKTRGQQVTLRCSPISGHKSVSWYQQVLGQGPQFIFQYYEKEERGRGNFPDRFSARQFPNYSSELNVNALLLGDSALYLCASSSVGGVFQPQHFGDGTRLSIL.

V and J are TRBV29-1 and TRBJ1-2; 9 positions match TRBD1. The germline gives CDR1 SQVTM, CDR2 ANQGSEA. The junction had 10 bases not matched to a gene; V was cut back by 5 bases and J by 6 bases. This CDR3 has 14 residues. The CDR3 nucleotides are TGCAGCGTTTATCCGGACAGGGGTCGGCATGGCTACACCTTC. Its protein product is CSVYPDRGRHGYTF.

J is TRBJ1-1 and V is TRBV18, with 8 bases fitting TRBD1. The CDR3 is made up of 15 amino acids. V gave up 4 bases and J gave up 11 bases; unmatched junction bases: 15. Germline values: CDR1 KGHSH, CDR2 LQKENI. CDR3 nucleotide sequence: TGTGCCAGCTCACTGGACCAGGGGGCGTTAGTTTATGCTTTCTTT. Amino acids: CASSLDQGALVYAFF.

The rearrangement uses TRBV10-2 and TRBJ2-3; the match to TRBD2 covers 8 bases. This CDR3 is built from 17 residues. V lost 4 bases, J lost 1 base, and 10 bases stayed unmatched. The V gene's germline CDR1 is WSHSY and CDR2 SAAADI. The CDR3 sequence: CASSASGGALGTDTQYF. CDR3 bases: TGCGCCAGCAGTGCCTCCGGGGGGGCGTTGGGCACAGATACGCAGTATTTT.

The J gene is TRBJ1-1, the V gene TRBV2; TRBD1 aligns across 7 bases. Germline V lookup: CDR1 SNHLY, CDR2 FYNNEI. The CDR3 runs 14 residues. V gave up 8 bases and J gave up 5 bases; unmatched junction bases: 11. The CDR3 here is CASASGTERTEAFF. The CDR3 DNA reads TGTGCCAGCGCTTCAGGGACAGAGCGTACTGAAGCTTTCTTT.

This clone was counted once. J is TRBJ1-1 and V is TRBV28, with 10 bases matching TRBD1. Germline V gene data show CDR1 as MDHEN and CDR2 as SYDVKM. The CDR3 consists of 17 residues. Losses at the gene ends were 5 bases for V and 1 base for J; bases not matched to a gene: 10. CDR3 in amino acids: CASSPLRQGASNTEAFF. The CDR3 bases are TGTGCCAGCAGTCCCCTCCGACAGGGGGCATCGAACACTGAAGCTTTCTTT.

The CDR3 DNA sequence: TGTGCCAGCTCACCCGCAGGTAGGCGGTCCCAGCGGGAGGTTGGAGATGAGCAGTTCTTC. Protein: CASSPAGRRSQREVGDEQFF. The rearrangement links TRBV18 to TRBJ2-1, with 9 bases lining up with TRBD2. Germline CDR1 and CDR2: KGHSH and LQKENI. The CDR3 is 20 residues long. V dropped 3 bases and J dropped 8; count of bases not matched to a gene: 23.